These 3 T cell receptor beta chains came from one sample sequenced in a study of shared clonotypes between healthy human individuals. Sequenced by immunoSEQ multiplex PCR; TCRdb stores in-frame clones only, minus some. The sample includes around 690,000 clones, less than 95% of them seen just once. The specimen was memory CD8+ T cells from PBMCs. As to subset: CD45RO+ cells pooled with CCR7-negative TemRA cells. The receptors derive from a man between 18 and 29 years old in good health. Some clones in this sample may be carry-over from other donors' samples.

The chain carries TRBV13 and TRBJ2-7; D is possibly TRBD2 (6 bases). CDR1 and CDR2 (germline): PRHDT, FYEKMQ (reference sequence). This CDR3 has 15 residues. V lost 6 bases and J 5 bases, leaving 20 bases between the germline ends. CDR3: CASRLLREIRNEQYF. CDR3 in DNA: TGTGCCAGCAGGTTGTTACGGGAGATTAGGAACGAGCAGTACTTC.

The V gene is TRBV13, the J gene TRBJ2-7, with D perhaps matching TRBD1 (6 bases). V was shortened by 5 bases and J by 0 bases, with 11 bases between the two germline ends. Germline values: CDR1 PRHDT, CDR2 FYEKMQ (reference sequence). The CDR3 is 14 amino acids. CDR3 in amino acids: CASSLGHNSYEQYF. In DNA, the CDR3 is TGTGCCAGCAGCCTGGGACATAACTCCTACGAGCAGTACTTC.

V is TRBV7-9 and J is TRBJ1-4, with D maybe TRBD1 (5 bases). V shed 5 bases and J shed 7 bases, with 11 bases lying between them. CDR3 size: 13 residues. Germline CDR1 is SEHNR and CDR2 is FQNEAQ (reference sequence). The chain's CDR3 is CASSTRDSEKLFF. The CDR3 DNA sequence: TGTGCCAGCAGCACGCGGGACTCTGAAAAACTGTTTTTT. The variable domain in full, completed from reference TRBV7-9 and TRBJ1-4, reads DTGVSQNPRHKITKRGQNVTFRCDPISEHNRLYWYRQTLGQGPEFLTYFQNEAQLEKSRLLSDRFSAERPKGSFSTLEIQRTEQGDSAMYLCASSTRDSEKLFFGSGTQLSVL.